Each of the 8 T cell receptor beta chains below was sequenced from the same sample in a study of OX40 agonist ivuxolimab in advanced cancers. Clones were sequenced by immunoSEQ multiplex PCR, and TCRdb holds only the in-frame ones, with some missing. The sample has around 79,000 clones; about nine tenths are singletons. This specimen consisted of CD4+ or CD8+ T cells sorted from blood, obtained in a trial of the OX40 agonist ivuxolimab. These receptors were obtained from an adult with an advanced solid tumor such as melanoma, head and neck, liver or kidney cancer.

The rearrangement links TRBV4-2 to TRBJ2-7; no clear D. The V gene lost 4 bases and the J gene lost 2 bases, with 12 bases spanning the gap. The CDR3 has 14 amino acids. Germline-derived CDR1 and CDR2 are LGHNA and YNFKEQ. The CDR3 here is CASSRITDPYEQYF. The DNA for the CDR3 is TGTGCCAGCAGCCGTATAACGGATCCCTACGAGCAGTACTTC.

J is TRBJ2-7 and V is TRBV5-4; TRBD2 matches at 8 bases. V shed 0 bases, J shed 5 bases, and the junction held 4 bases outside the gene matches. Germline CDR1 reads SGHNT; CDR2 reads YYREEE (reference sequence). The CDR3 extends over 14 amino acids. CDR3 bases: TGTGCCAGCAGCTTGGCGGGAGGGCCCGACGAGCAGTACTTC. The encoded protein is CASSLAGGPDEQYF.

The chain uses TRBV9 and TRBJ2-7, with TRBD2 as a possible D gene (6 bases). Trimming stripped 4 bases from V and 0 bases from J, with 17 bases between. CDR1 and CDR2 from the germline V gene are SGDLS and YYNGEE. CDR3 length: 16 amino acids. CDR3 DNA sequence: TGTGCCAGCAGCTTTTCAGGCGGGGCCAGCTCCTACGAGCAGTACTTC. It encodes CASSFSGGASSYEQYF.

The chain is built from TRBV19 and TRBJ2-1, with D tentatively TRBD1 (6 bases). This CDR3 contains 14 residues. Germline CDR1 and CDR2: LNHDA and SQIVND (reference sequence). The V end was cut by 5 bases, the J end by 7 bases, with 15 bases between. The CDR3 reads CASSRQGLVNEQFF. The CDR3 DNA follows: TGTGCCAGTAGTCGGCAGGGGCTAGTAAATGAGCAGTTCTTC. The full variable domain, with the rest looked up from reference TRBV19 and TRBJ2-1, is DGGITQSPKYLFRKEGQNVTLSCEQNLNHDAMYWYRQDPGQGLRLIYYSQIVNDFQKGDIAEGYSVSREKKESFPLTVTSAQKNPTAFYLCASSRQGLVNEQFFGPGTRLTVL.

In this sample, this clone turned up a few times. The chain recombines TRBV5-5 with TRBJ2-7; 10 bases align to TRBD2. Germline CDR1 reads SGHKS; CDR2 reads YYEKEE (reference sequence). Trimming took 2 bases from V and 7 from J; bases not matched to a gene: 6. This CDR3 is built from 14 residues. The CDR3, as DNA: TGTGCCAGCAGCTTCACTAGCGGGATCAGTGAGCAGTACTTC. It codes for CASSFTSGISEQYF.

V usage is TRBV18 and J usage is TRBJ2-3, with D possibly matching TRBD2 (6 bases). This CDR3 contains 16 residues. Looked up from germline, CDR1 is KGHSH and CDR2 is LQKENI. V was cut by 3 bases and J by 2 bases, with 15 bases left in between. This chain's CDR3 is CASSPGFGGFTDTQYF. The CDR3 coding sequence is TGTGCCAGCTCACCGGGTTTTGGAGGGTTCACAGATACGCAGTATTTT.

The V call is TRBV5-6, the J call TRBJ2-1; 8 bases are shared with TRBD1. V was pared by 10 bases and J by 0 bases, with 18 bases of the junction left unmatched. CDR3 length: 18 amino acids. CDR1 is SGHDT, CDR2 YYEEEE, per germline. The CDR3 protein is CAPGTYRDRRISYNEQFF. The DNA of the CDR3 is TGTGCCCCTGGGACATACCGGGACAGGAGGATCTCCTACAATGAGCAGTTCTTC. Full variable domain (outside the CDR3, taken from reference TRBV5-6 and TRBJ2-1): DAGVTQSPTHLIKTRGQQVTLRCSPKSGHDTVSWYQQALGQGPQFIFQYYEEEERQRGNFPDRFSGHQFPNYSSELNVNALLLGDSALYLCAPGTYRDRRISYNEQFFGPGTRLTVL.

The chain couples TRBV7-2 to TRBJ1-2; D gene unclear. The length of the CDR3 is 14 residues. The germline gives CDR1 SGHTA, CDR2 FQGNSA. The V gene lost 5 bases and the J gene lost 6 bases, with 16 bases spanning the gap. The CDR3 is CASSRSRSLDGYTF. In DNA form, the CDR3 reads TGTGCCAGCAGCCGGAGTCGATCCTTGGATGGCTACACCTTC.